The 3 T cell receptor beta chains reported below all come from one sample, sequenced in a study of T cells in Graves' hyperthyroidism and ophthalmopathy. RNA transcripts gave rise to amplified TCR beta CDR3 regions. With the HTBI primer set, the TCR CDR3 went through a first round of RT-PCR. Each CDR3 protein is one row after TCRdb ran MiXCR on the multiplex PCR reads. The sample contains fewer than 600,000 distinct CDR3 sequences, about 14% of which appear only once. The sample taken for sequencing was blood. These receptors originate from a middle-aged woman with Graves' hyperthyroidism.

This clonotype was seen repeatedly, ten times or more. The chain joins TRBV28 to TRBJ1-5; 8 nucleotides match TRBD1. The V gene's germline CDR1 is MDHEN and CDR2 SYDVKM. With V trimmed by 8 bases and J by 6 bases, 9 bases remained unmatched. CDR3 length: 14 amino acids. The CDR3 DNA follows: TGTGCCAGCTTCGGACAGGGAGGGGTTCAGCCCCAGCATTTT. It is translated as CASFGQGGVQPQHF.

V usage is TRBV27 and J usage is TRBJ2-7; D might be TRBD1 (5 bases). CDR3 length equals 15 residues. The germline V gene has CDR1 MNHEY and CDR2 SMNVEV (reference sequence). V lost 5 bases and J lost 2, with 16 bases in between. CDR3 amino acids: CASSLSVTGPYEQYF. Written as DNA, the CDR3 is TGTGCCAGCAGTCTCTCCGTCACAGGTCCCTACGAGCAGTACTTC.

This rearrangement joins TRBV9 to TRBJ2-1; maybe TRBD2 (6 bases). The V end was cut by 4 bases, the J end by 4 bases, with 12 bases between. Germline V CDR1 and CDR2: SGDLS, YYNGEE. This CDR3 has 14 amino acids. The CDR3 DNA follows: TGTGCCAGCAGCCCCGAGACTAGTTACAATGAGCAGTTCTTC. Protein: CASSPETSYNEQFF.